This T cell receptor (beta chain) was recorded in a study of blood T cells in healthy people across ages. A second roughly 6 to 12 cycle PCR used barcoded and J-beta primers. TCRdb re-called the 5' RACE reads with MiXCR, one entry per CDR3 protein. The sample records 630,000 or so distinct CDR3 sequences, less than 35% being singletons. Healthy Caucasian individuals from Russia aged about 6 to 90 were enrolled as donors. Staff drew 9 to 10 milliliters of peripheral blood from each donor. The study, taken as a whole, reports: Naive CD4+ cells and diversity were both higher in long-lived donors than in aged donors.

The CDR3 runs 16 residues. Germline V CDR1 and CDR2: LGHNA, YSLEER. Trimming removed 1 base from V and 5 bases from J, with 14 bases in between. This clonotype was detected a few times. Its antigen is currently unknown. The TCR comes from a woman older than 75 in good health. The sequenced sample consisted of blood. This chain uses TRBV4-3 with TRBJ1-4; D is undetermined. CDR3 region: CASSQGPNSPNEKLFF. The DNA of the CDR3 is TGCGCCAGCAGCCAAGGCCCAAACAGCCCGAATGAAAAACTGTTTTTT.